A selection of T cell receptor beta chains follows, all from one sample in a study of Ad26.COV2.S vaccination and SARS-CoV-2 variants. Using immunoSEQ multiplex PCR, the repertoire was profiled, and TCRdb retains in-frame clones only, with some absent. The sample consists of about 440,000 clones, about 90% of them appearing once. Sequenced material: peripheral blood, taken in a trial of Ad26.COV2.S vaccine versus placebo. These receptors were taken from a person between 18 and 65 years old who received the Ad26.COV2.S COVID-19 vaccine or a placebo. CDR3s include the opening cysteine and the closing phenylalanine or tryptophan. Fields, in order: V gene, D gene, J gene, clone size, CDR3 protein, CDR3 DNA. The D gene is left open where the match is weak. A clone size is listed for some rows: how often the clone was seen (once, few, many), or a class if it is expanded.

V gene: TRBV27
D gene: TRBD2
J gene: TRBJ2-5
clone size: .
CDR3 protein: CASSLGGRKTQYF
CDR3 DNA: TGTGCCAGCAGTCTCGGGGGGAGGAAGACCCAGTACTTC

V gene: TRBV5-4
D gene: .
J gene: TRBJ2-2
clone size: .
CDR3 protein: CASRPVGTGELFF
CDR3 DNA: TGTGCCAGCAGGCCCGTTGGCACCGGGGAGCTGTTTTTT

V gene: TRBV9
D gene: TRBD1
J gene: TRBJ1-5
clone size: few
CDR3 protein: CASSVGTGGRNQPQHF
CDR3 DNA: TGTGCCAGCAGCGTGGGGACAGGGGGACGCAATCAGCCCCAGCATTTT

V gene: TRBV7-6
D gene: .
J gene: TRBJ2-5
clone size: .
CDR3 protein: CASSSNGGLKETQYF
CDR3 DNA: TGTGCCAGCAGCTCAAACGGCGGACTAAAAGAGACCCAGTACTTC

V gene: TRBV9
D gene: .
J gene: TRBJ2-2
clone size: .
CDR3 protein: CASSSRTGQSNTGELFF
CDR3 DNA: TGTGCCAGCAGCTCCAGAACCGGGCAGTCGAACACCGGGGAGCTGTTTTTT

V gene: TRBV7-8
D gene: .
J gene: TRBJ2-7
clone size: .
CDR3 protein: CATTSGGGRYEQYF
CDR3 DNA: TGTGCCACCACATCTGGAGGGGGCCGGTACGAGCAGTACTTC

V gene: TRBV15
D gene: TRBD1
J gene: TRBJ2-5
clone size: .
CDR3 protein: CATSRSGQGTSQETQYF
CDR3 DNA: TGTGCCACCAGCAGATCGGGACAGGGTACTTCCCAAGAGACCCAGTACTTC

V gene: TRBV28
D gene: .
J gene: TRBJ2-3
clone size: .
CDR3 protein: CASSLLGQSYTDTQYF
CDR3 DNA: TGTGCCAGCAGCTTATTAGGACAGAGCTACACAGATACGCAGTATTTT

V gene: TRBV6-4
D gene: .
J gene: TRBJ1-3
clone size: .
CDR3 protein: CASSDATSNRALSGNTIYF
CDR3 DNA: TGTGCCAGCAGTGACGCGACCTCTAATAGGGCTCTCTCTGGAAACACCATATATTTT

V gene: TRBV3-1/TRBV3-2
D gene: TRBD2
J gene: TRBJ2-1
clone size: .
CDR3 protein: CASSPGLAGGKEQFF
CDR3 DNA: TGTGCCAGCAGCCCAGGACTAGCGGGAGGAAAAGAGCAGTTCTTC

V gene: TRBV6-1
D gene: TRBD1
J gene: TRBJ2-1
clone size: .
CDR3 protein: CASSEGDRGDDEQFF
CDR3 DNA: TGTGCCAGCAGTGAAGGGGACAGGGGGGACGATGAGCAGTTCTTC

V gene: TRBV20-1
D gene: .
J gene: TRBJ2-5
clone size: .
CDR3 protein: CSAIPGETQYF
CDR3 DNA: TGCAGTGCTATCCCAGGAGAGACCCAGTACTTC

V gene: TRBV29-1
D gene: .
J gene: TRBJ1-3
clone size: once
CDR3 protein: CSVEQRNTIYF
CDR3 DNA: TGCAGCGTTGAGCAAAGAAACACCATATATTTT

V gene: TRBV14
D gene: .
J gene: TRBJ1-1
clone size: .
CDR3 protein: CASSQSNTEAFF
CDR3 DNA: TGTGCCAGCAGCCAAAGTAACACTGAAGCTTTCTTT

V gene: TRBV18
D gene: .
J gene: TRBJ2-3
clone size: .
CDR3 protein: CASSSNTATDTQYF
CDR3 DNA: TGTGCCAGCTCATCGAATACGGCGACAGATACGCAGTATTTT

V gene: TRBV28
D gene: .
J gene: TRBJ2-7
clone size: .
CDR3 protein: CASRSGTFGEQYF
CDR3 DNA: TGTGCCAGCAGGTCCGGGACATTTGGTGAGCAGTACTTC

V gene: TRBV28
D gene: TRBD1
J gene: TRBJ2-7
clone size: .
CDR3 protein: CASSFQQGAHRYEQYF
CDR3 DNA: TGTGCCAGCAGTTTTCAACAGGGGGCGCATAGATACGAGCAGTACTTC

V gene: TRBV9
D gene: .
J gene: TRBJ1-2
clone size: .
CDR3 protein: CASSVAATNYGYTF
CDR3 DNA: TGTGCCAGCAGCGTAGCCGCGACTAACTATGGCTACACCTTC

V gene: TRBV4-1
D gene: .
J gene: TRBJ2-7
clone size: .
CDR3 protein: CASSPALGREQYF
CDR3 DNA: TGCGCCAGCAGCCCAGCCCTCGGACGCGAGCAGTACTTC

V gene: TRBV27
D gene: TRBD1
J gene: TRBJ1-2
clone size: .
CDR3 protein: CASSPLTGTGIGDYGYTF
CDR3 DNA: TGTGCCAGCAGTCCCCTGACGGGGACAGGGATCGGGGACTATGGCTACACCTTC

V gene: TRBV11-2
D gene: .
J gene: TRBJ2-5
clone size: once
CDR3 protein: CASSLNRVETQYF
CDR3 DNA: TGTGCCAGCAGCTTAAATCGTGTAGAGACCCAGTACTTC

V gene: TRBV3-1/TRBV3-2
D gene: TRBD2
J gene: TRBJ2-3
clone size: .
CDR3 protein: CASSPPLRASGISDTQYF
CDR3 DNA: TGTGCCAGCAGCCCCCCCTTGAGGGCTAGCGGGATCTCAGATACGCAGTATTTT